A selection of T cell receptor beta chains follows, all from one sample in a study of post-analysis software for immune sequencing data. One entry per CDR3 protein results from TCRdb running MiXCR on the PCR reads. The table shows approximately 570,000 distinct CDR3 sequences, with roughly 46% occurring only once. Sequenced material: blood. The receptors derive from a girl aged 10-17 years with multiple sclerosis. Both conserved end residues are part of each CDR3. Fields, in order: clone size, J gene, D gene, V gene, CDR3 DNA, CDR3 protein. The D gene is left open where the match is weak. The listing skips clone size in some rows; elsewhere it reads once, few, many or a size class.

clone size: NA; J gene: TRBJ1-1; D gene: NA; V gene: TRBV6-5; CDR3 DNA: TGTGCCAGCAGTCCACGACGGACGAACATAAACACTGAAGCTTTCTTT; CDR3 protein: CASSPRRTNINTEAFF
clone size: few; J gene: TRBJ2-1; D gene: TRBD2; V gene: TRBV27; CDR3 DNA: TGTGCCAGCGGAGGGGGACTAGGACGCGAGCAGTTCTTC; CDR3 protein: CASGGGLGREQFF
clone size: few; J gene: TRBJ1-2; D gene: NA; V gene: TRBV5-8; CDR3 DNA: TGTGCCAGCAGCTTTGGGGGATCAGACTATGGCTACACCTTC; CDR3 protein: CASSFGGSDYGYTF
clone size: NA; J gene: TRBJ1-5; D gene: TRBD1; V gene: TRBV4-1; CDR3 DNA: TGCGCCAGCAGCCAAGAAACAGGGGACAATCAGCCCCAGCATTTT; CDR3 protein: CASSQETGDNQPQHF
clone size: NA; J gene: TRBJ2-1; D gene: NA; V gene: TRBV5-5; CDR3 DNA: TGTGCCAGCAGCTTGGCGGCAGGGCGTGTGAGCTCCTACAATGAGCAGTTCTTC; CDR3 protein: CASSLAAGRVSSYNEQFF
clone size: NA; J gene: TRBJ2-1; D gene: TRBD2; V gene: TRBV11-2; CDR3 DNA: TGTGCCAGCAGCCCGCCGGGACTAGTGGGGGAGCAGTTCTTC; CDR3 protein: CASSPPGLVGEQFF
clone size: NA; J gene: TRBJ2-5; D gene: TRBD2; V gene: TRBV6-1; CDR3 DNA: TGTGCCAGTCGACTAGCGGGGGGTCGGATGGAGACCCAGTACTTC; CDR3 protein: CASRLAGGRMETQYF
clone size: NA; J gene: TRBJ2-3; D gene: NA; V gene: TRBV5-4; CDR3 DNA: TGTGCCAGCAGCTTGGACCACTACACAGATACGCAGTATTTT; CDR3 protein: CASSLDHYTDTQYF
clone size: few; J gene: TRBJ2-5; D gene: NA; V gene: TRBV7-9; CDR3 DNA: TGTGCCAGCAGCTCTCGGGACTCAGGGAAAGAGACCCAGTACTTC; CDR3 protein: CASSSRDSGKETQYF
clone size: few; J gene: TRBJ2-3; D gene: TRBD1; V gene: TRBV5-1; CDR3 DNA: TGCGCCAGTACCCGGGACAGGGCGGCAGATACGCAGTATTTT; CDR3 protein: CASTRDRAADTQYF
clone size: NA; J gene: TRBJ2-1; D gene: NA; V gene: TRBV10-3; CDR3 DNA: TGTGCCCTAAAAACGGGCGGGGACAATGAGCAGTTCTTC; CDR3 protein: CALKTGGDNEQFF
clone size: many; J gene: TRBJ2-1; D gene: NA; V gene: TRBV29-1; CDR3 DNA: TGCAGCGCACAGGAGTCCTACAATGAGCAGTTCTTC; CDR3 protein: CSAQESYNEQFF
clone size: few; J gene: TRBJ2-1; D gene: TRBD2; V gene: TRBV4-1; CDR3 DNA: TGCGCCAGCAGCCAACCCCGGGACTACTCCGATGAGCAGTTCTTC; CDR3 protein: CASSQPRDYSDEQFF
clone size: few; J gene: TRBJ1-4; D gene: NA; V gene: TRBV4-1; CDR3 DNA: TGCGCCAGCAGGAATATCGGAGGGCGGAATGAAAAACTGTTTTTT; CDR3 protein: CASRNIGGRNEKLFF
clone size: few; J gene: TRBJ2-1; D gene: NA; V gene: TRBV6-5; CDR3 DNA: TGTGCCAGCAGTTACGGGGACCACTACAATGAGCAGTTCTTC; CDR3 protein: CASSYGDHYNEQFF
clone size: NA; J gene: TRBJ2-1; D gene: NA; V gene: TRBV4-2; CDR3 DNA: TGTGCCAGCAGCCAAAATTTCGACCCTTACAATGAGCAGTTCTTC; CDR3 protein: CASSQNFDPYNEQFF
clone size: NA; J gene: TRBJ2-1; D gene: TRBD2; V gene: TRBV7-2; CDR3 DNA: TGTGCCAGCAGCTTAGCCTCTAGCGGGAGGCATGAGCAGTTCTTC; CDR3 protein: CASSLASSGRHEQFF
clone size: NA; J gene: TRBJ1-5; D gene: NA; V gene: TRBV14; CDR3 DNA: TGTGCCAGCAGCCAAGGTTGGGCTGAACCCCAGCATTTT; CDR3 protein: CASSQGWAEPQHF
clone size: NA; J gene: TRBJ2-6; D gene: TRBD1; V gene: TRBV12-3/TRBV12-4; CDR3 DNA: TGTGCCAGCAGTTTACTGGGACAGGCGTACTCTGGGGCCAACGTCCTGACTTTC; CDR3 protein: CASSLLGQAYSGANVLTF
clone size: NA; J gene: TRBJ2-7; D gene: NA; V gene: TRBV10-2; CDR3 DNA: TGCGCCAGCAGTGACCTTAGCGGAGTCCGCTACGAGCAGTACTTC; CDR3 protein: CASSDLSGVRYEQYF
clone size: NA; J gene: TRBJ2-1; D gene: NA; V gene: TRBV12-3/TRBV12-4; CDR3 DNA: TGTGCCAGCAGTCCACCCCCGGGACTCCTTTCGGATGAGCAGTTCTTC; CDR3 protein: CASSPPPGLLSDEQFF
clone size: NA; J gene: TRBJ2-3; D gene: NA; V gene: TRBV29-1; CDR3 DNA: TGCAGCGCGGACGGAGGGATAGGGTGGGATACGCAGTATTTT; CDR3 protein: CSADGGIGWDTQYF
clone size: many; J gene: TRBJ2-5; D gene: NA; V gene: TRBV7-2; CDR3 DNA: TGTGCCAGCAGCTATAAAGAGACCCAGTACTTC; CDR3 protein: CASSYKETQYF
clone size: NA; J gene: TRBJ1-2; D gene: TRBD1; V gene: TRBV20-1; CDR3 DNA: TGCAGTGCATGGGACAGGGCCCCCGGCTACACCTTC; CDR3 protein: CSAWDRAPGYTF
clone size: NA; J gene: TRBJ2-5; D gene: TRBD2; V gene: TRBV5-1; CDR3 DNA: TGCGCCAGCAGTCAGCTAGCGGGAGGAGGAGAGACCCAGTACTTC; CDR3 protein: CASSQLAGGGETQYF
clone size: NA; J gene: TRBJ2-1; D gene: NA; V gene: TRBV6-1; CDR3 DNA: TGTGCCAGCAGCCAGGACGCTAGGGATGATGAGCAGTTCTTC; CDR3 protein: CASSQDARDDEQFF
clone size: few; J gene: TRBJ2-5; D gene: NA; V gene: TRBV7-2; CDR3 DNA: TGTGCCAGCAGCTTTTTGGACACAGGGCAGACCCAGTACTTC; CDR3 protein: CASSFLDTGQTQYF
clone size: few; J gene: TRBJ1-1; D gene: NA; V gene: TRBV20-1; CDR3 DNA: TGCAGTGCCCGCAGGGAAGGAGAACGGACTGAAGCTTTCTTT; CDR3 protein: CSARREGERTEAFF
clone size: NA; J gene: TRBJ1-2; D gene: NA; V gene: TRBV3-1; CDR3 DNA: TGTGCCAGCAGCCATCGGGTCTATGGCTACACCTTC; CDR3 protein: CASSHRVYGYTF
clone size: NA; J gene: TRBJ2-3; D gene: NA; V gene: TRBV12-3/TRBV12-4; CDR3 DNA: TGTGCCAGCTGGGACCTTCGTGCCCCCACAGATACGCAGTATTTT; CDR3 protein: CASWDLRAPTDTQYF
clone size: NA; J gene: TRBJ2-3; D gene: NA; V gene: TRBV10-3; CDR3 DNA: TGTGCCCTCGGAAACGATCGCGCAGATACGCAGTATTTT; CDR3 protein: CALGNDRADTQYF
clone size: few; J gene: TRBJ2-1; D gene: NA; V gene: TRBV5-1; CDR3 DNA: TGCGCCAGCAGCTTGGCCGGATCTACAGGGAAGTTCTTC; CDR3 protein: CASSLAGSTGKFF
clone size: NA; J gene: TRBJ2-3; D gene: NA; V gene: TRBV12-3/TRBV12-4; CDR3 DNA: TGTGCCAGCAGTCAAGGGGCTGCAGATACGCAGTATTTT; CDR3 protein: CASSQGAADTQYF
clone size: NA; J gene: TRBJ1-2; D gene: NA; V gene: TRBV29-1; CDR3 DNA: TGCAGCGTTGAAGGGACAGCTCTGGATGGCTACACCTTC; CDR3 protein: CSVEGTALDGYTF
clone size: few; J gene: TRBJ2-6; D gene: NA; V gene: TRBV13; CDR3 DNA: TGTGCCAGCAGCTTCCAAAAATCTGGGGCCAACGTCCTGACTTTC; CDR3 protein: CASSFQKSGANVLTF
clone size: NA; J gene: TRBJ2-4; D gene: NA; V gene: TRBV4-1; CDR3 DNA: TGCGCCAGCAGCTACTCTGAAGCGAAGACTGGGAAAAACATTCAGTACTTC; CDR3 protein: CASSYSEAKTGKNIQYF
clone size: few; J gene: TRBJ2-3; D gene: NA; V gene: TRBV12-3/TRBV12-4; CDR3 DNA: TGTGCCAGCAGTTTTGTGGGAGGGGACACGGATACGCAGTATTTT; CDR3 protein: CASSFVGGDTDTQYF
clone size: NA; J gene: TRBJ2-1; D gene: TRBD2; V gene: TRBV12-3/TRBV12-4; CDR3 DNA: TGTGCCAGCAGTTTAGGGGGACTAGCGGTCTACAATGAGCAGTTCTTC; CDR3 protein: CASSLGGLAVYNEQFF
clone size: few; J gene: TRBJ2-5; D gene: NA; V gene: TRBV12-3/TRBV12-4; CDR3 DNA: TGTGCCAGCAGTCAGCTAGGAAAAGAGACCCAGTACTTC; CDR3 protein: CASSQLGKETQYF